Here is one T cell receptor beta chain with its context. The data are from a study of blood T cell repertoires in COVID-19. Here immunoSEQ multiplex PCR was the method, and the copy in TCRdb shows in-frame clones only, minus some. The sample consists of around 190,000 clones, roughly 84% of them appearing once. CDR1 is SGHTS and CDR2 is YDEGEE in the germline V gene. The CDR3 runs 14 residues. V dropped 2 bases and J dropped 5 bases, with 13 bases sitting between them. The rearrangement uses TRBV5-8 and TRBJ2-5; the D gene is possibly TRBD2 (5 bases). This receptor was taken from a woman of 80 years or more with acute or convalescent COVID-19. Sequenced: peripheral blood. The CDR3 bases are TGTGCCAGCAGCTTTATTCGGGGAATGGAGACCCAGTACTTC. Amino acids: CASSFIRGMETQYF.